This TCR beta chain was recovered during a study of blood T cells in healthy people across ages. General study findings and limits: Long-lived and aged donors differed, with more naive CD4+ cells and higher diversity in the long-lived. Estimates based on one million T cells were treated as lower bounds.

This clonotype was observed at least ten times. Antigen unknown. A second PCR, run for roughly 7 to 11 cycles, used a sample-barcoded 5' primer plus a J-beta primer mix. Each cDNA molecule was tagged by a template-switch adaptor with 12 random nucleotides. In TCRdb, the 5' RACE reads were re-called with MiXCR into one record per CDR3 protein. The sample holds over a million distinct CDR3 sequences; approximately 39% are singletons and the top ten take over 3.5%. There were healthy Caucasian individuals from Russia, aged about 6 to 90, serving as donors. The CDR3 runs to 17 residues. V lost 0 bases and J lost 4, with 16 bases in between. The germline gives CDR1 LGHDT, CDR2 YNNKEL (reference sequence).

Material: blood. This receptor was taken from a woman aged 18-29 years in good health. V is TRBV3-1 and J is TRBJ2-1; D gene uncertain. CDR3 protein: CASSQDKRKVGYNEQFF. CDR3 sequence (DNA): TGTGCCAGCAGCCAAGATAAACGCAAGGTGGGGTACAATGAGCAGTTCTTC.